Below are 29 T cell receptor beta chains sequenced from a single sample in a study of T cell repertoires in ileal Crohn's disease. Sequencing was performed with immunoSEQ multiplex PCR; in TCRdb, only in-frame clones are kept and a portion is missing. Of 30,000 to 35,000 clones in the sample, roughly 75% were seen once. Sequenced: ileal tissue. These receptors all come from an adult with Crohn's disease.

The rearrangement links TRBV10-3 to TRBJ2-3, with 13 bases matching TRBD2. This CDR3 spans 16 amino acids. Germline CDR1 reads ENHRY; CDR2 reads SYGVKD. The J segment lost 3 bases and the V segment lost 6 bases, leaving 6 bases of the junction unmatched. The CDR3 nucleotides are TGTGCCATCAGCGAGGGACTAGCGGGGAGGACAGATACGCAGTATTTT. It is translated as CAISEGLAGRTDTQYF.

The V call is TRBV18, the J call TRBJ2-3; D not resolved. Trimming shortened V by 5 bases and J by 5 bases, and 8 bases separated the two germline ends. CDR1 KGHSH and CDR2 LQKENI come from the germline V gene. CDR3 length: 12 amino acids. The CDR3 DNA follows: TGTGCCAGCTCAACAAGGAGAGATACGCAGTATTTT. Protein: CASSTRRDTQYF.

The chain employs TRBV6-4 and TRBJ2-2, with 14 positions matching TRBD2. The CDR3 sequence is 17 residues long. The germline V gene has CDR1 MRHNA and CDR2 SNTAGT. J was trimmed by 5 bases and V by 7 bases; bases with no gene match: 9. The CDR3, as DNA: TGTGCCAGCAACGGGACTAGCGGGAGTAGTTGGACCGGGGAGCTGTTTTTT. It translates to CASNGTSGSSWTGELFF.

The rearrangement uses TRBV9 and TRBJ2-3, with D hard to call. Germline lookup yields CDR1 SGDLS and CDR2 YYNGEE. The CDR3 is 13 residues long. The ends were cut back, 7 bases at V and 6 bases at J, with 15 bases in the middle. In nucleotides, the CDR3 is TGTGCCAGCTCCCCTATCGTGATCGATACGCAGTATTTT. Translation gives CASSPIVIDTQYF.

This chain joins TRBV7-6 and TRBJ2-7; D may be TRBD2 (5 bases). Trimming removed 4 bases at V and 3 bases at J, with 10 bases between. The germline V gene has CDR1 SGHVS and CDR2 FNYEAQ. There are 13 residues in the CDR3. CDR3 loop: CASSWQGSYEQYF. Here the CDR3 DNA reads TGTGCCAGCAGCTGGCAAGGGAGCTACGAGCAGTACTTC.

The chain recombines TRBV7-2 with TRBJ1-3; D perhaps matches TRBD1 (6 bases). Trimming shortened V by 4 bases and J by 7 bases, and 14 bases separated the two germline ends. Looked up from germline, CDR1 is SGHTA and CDR2 is FQGNSA. The CDR3 length is 14 residues. The CDR3 protein is CASSSGTHDNTIYF. In DNA form, the CDR3 reads TGTGCCAGCAGCTCCGGGACACATGATAACACCATATATTTT.

The chain has TRBV7-7 and TRBJ2-3, with D possibly matching TRBD2 (5 bases). The CDR3 is 14 amino acids. The V and J ends lost 1 base and 4 bases respectively, with 9 bases between them. Germline V gives CDR1 SSHAT, CDR2 FNYEAQ (reference sequence). CDR3 amino acids: CASSLGTGPDTQYF. As DNA, the CDR3 is TGTGCCAGCAGCTTAGGGACTGGACCAGATACGCAGTATTTT.

The genes are TRBV10-1 and TRBJ2-2; D is perhaps TRBD2 (6 bases). The V gene lost 0 bases and the J gene lost 4 bases, with 15 bases spanning the gap. Germline V gene lookup returns CDR1 WNHNN and CDR2 SYGVQD (reference sequence). This CDR3 contains 17 residues. CDR3 nucleotide sequence: TGCGCCAGCAGTGAGTCTTTCGGCGGGGTTAGCACCGGGGAGCTGTTTTTT. This sequence encodes CASSESFGGVSTGELFF.

The CDR3 sequence: CASSPGQGMIYGYTF. The CDR3 coding sequence is TGTGCCAGCAGCCCGGGACAGGGAATGATCTATGGCTACACCTTC. The gene calls are TRBV7-6 and TRBJ1-2; 9 nucleotides line up with TRBD1. CDR1 is SGHVS, CDR2 FNYEAQ, per germline. The J segment lost 4 bases and the V segment lost 5 bases, leaving 8 bases of the junction unmatched. CDR3 length: 15 amino acids.

This clone showed up just a few times. The genes are TRBV2 and TRBJ2-6; D may be TRBD1 (6 bases). The germline gives CDR1 SNHLY, CDR2 FYNNEI. Between the trimmed V and J ends, which lost 2 bases and 0 bases, there was a span of 17 bases. The CDR3 is 19 residues long. CDR3 DNA: TGTGCCAGCAGTGAACAGGGGCAGCCGCTGAGCTCTGGGGCCAACGTCCTGACTTTC. Translating gives CASSEQGQPLSSGANVLTF.

The gene calls are TRBV14 and TRBJ1-2; D is uncertain. Per germline, CDR1 SGHDN and CDR2 FVKESK. Trimming left V 4 bases short and J 0 bases short, with 15 bases between. This CDR3 spans 16 amino acids. In nucleotides, the CDR3 is TGTGCCAGCAGCCTCAGAGGAGGGTTCACTAACTATGGCTACACCTTC. This translates into CASSLRGGFTNYGYTF.

This clone has just a few counts. V and J are TRBV30 and TRBJ1-4; 7 nucleotides line up with TRBD1. V was clipped by 2 bases and J by 12 bases; unmatched bases: 6. The CDR3 totals 12 residues. Per germline, CDR1 GTSNPN and CDR2 SVGIG (reference sequence). Written as DNA, the CDR3 is TGTGCCTGGAGTACTGACAGGGAGGAACTGTTTTTT. This translates into CAWSTDREELFF.

The rearrangement links TRBV27 to TRBJ1-3; perhaps TRBD1 as D (5 bases). The germline V and J ends were trimmed by 7 bases and 0 bases, with 19 bases remaining between them. CDR1 is MNHEY and CDR2 is SMNVEV in the germline V gene (reference sequence). The CDR3 spans 17 residues. CDR3 sequence reads: CASISCCGASSGNTIYF. The CDR3, as DNA: TGTGCCAGCATCTCGTGCTGTGGGGCCAGCTCTGGAAACACCATATATTTT.

The table lists this clone with a count of one. The chain joins TRBV9 to TRBJ2-7; D perhaps matches TRBD1 (5 bases). V shed 3 bases and J shed 0 bases, with 13 bases lying between them. This CDR3 is 15 amino acids long. CDR1 and CDR2 from the germline V gene are SGDLS and YYNGEE. CDR3 loop: CASSALAGPSYEQYF. The CDR3 DNA reads as TGTGCCAGCAGCGCCTTGGCAGGGCCCTCCTACGAGCAGTACTTC. Full variable domain (remainder filled in from reference TRBV9 and TRBJ2-7): DSGVTQTPKHLITATGQRVTLRCSPRSGDLSVYWYQQSLDQGLQFLIQYYNGEERAKGNILERFSAQQFPDLHSELNLSSLELGDSALYFCASSALAGPSYEQYFGPGTRLTVT.

This clone was detected only a few times. This chain joins TRBV6-1 and TRBJ2-2; TRBD1 agrees at 7 bases. V was clipped by 3 bases and J by 2 bases; unmatched bases: 6. This CDR3 is 16 amino acids long. Germline V gene lookup returns CDR1 MNHNS and CDR2 SASEGT. In nucleotides, the CDR3 is TGTGCCAGCAGTGAGGCAGGGGGAAAAAACACCGGGGAGCTGTTTTTT. It is translated as CASSEAGGKNTGELFF.

The V gene is TRBV2, the J gene TRBJ1-5; 7 nucleotides match TRBD1. There are 13 residues in the CDR3. CDR1 SNHLY and CDR2 FYNNEI come from the germline V gene. V lost 6 bases to trimming and J lost 1 base; unmatched junction nucleotides: 0. The CDR3 sequence: CASRDRSNQPQHF. CDR3 DNA: TGTGCCAGCAGGGACAGGAGCAATCAGCCCCAGCATTTT.

The sample holds one count of this clone. The CDR3 carries no conserved terminal phenylalanine or tryptophan, so it likely arises from a read error. The chain combines TRBV5-1 with TRBJ2-2, with TRBD2 as a possible D gene (5 bases). Trimming removed 7 bases at V and 4 bases at J, with 17 bases between. The CDR3 is 15 residues long. The germline V gene has CDR1 SGHRS and CDR2 YFSETQ. As DNA, the CDR3 is TGCGCCAGCTCCACGAGGGCCTCGGGCACCGGGGAGCTGTTTGTT. Translated, it gives CASSTRASGTGELFV.

This chain uses TRBV6-6 with TRBJ1-1; D is uncertain. Germline V CDR1 and CDR2: MNHNY, SVGAGI (reference sequence). The V and J ends lost 5 bases and 1 base respectively, with 17 bases between them. The CDR3 has 16 amino acids. CDR3 nucleotides: TGTGCCAGCAGTAAGGGCGGGGTTGGAAAGAACACTGAAGCTTTCTTT. It encodes CASSKGGVGKNTEAFF.

This chain connects TRBV10-2 to TRBJ2-7; possible D gene TRBD1, 6 bases. This CDR3 comprises 14 residues. Germline CDR1 WSHSY, CDR2 SAAADI. V lost 7 bases and J lost 3, with 16 bases in between. Here the CDR3 reads CASTLDRSYYEQYF. CDR3 coding DNA: TGCGCCAGCACCCTGGACAGAAGTTACTACGAGCAGTACTTC.

The CDR3 DNA reads TGTGCCAGCAGTTGGGGGGGTGGGTACGAGCAGTACTTC. Translating it yields CASSWGGGYEQYF. J is TRBJ2-7 and V is TRBV27; 7 bases align to TRBD2. The germline V gene has CDR1 MNHEY and CDR2 SMNVEV (reference sequence). The CDR3 is 13 amino acids. With 4 bases clipped from V and 4 bases from J, the junction kept 4 bases outside the gene matches.

The chain employs TRBV7-6 and TRBJ2-7, with a weak D call TRBD1 (6 bases). V lost 2 bases to trimming and J lost 3 bases, with 17 bases between them. The CDR3 length is 16 residues. Germline-derived CDR1 and CDR2 are SGHVS and FNYEAQ. CDR3 residues: CASSLLVGAPLYEQYF. The CDR3 DNA reads as TGTGCCAGCAGCTTATTAGTGGGGGCCCCTCTCTACGAGCAGTACTTC.

The gene calls are TRBV14 and TRBJ1-1; no clear D. From germline, CDR1 is SGHDN and CDR2 FVKESK. The V and J ends lost 1 base and 6 bases respectively, with 9 bases between them. The CDR3 is made up of 13 amino acids. The CDR3 reads CASSQVVRAEAFF. Here the CDR3 DNA reads TGTGCCAGCAGCCAAGTGGTTCGGGCTGAAGCTTTCTTT. Based on the CDR3 plus reference TRBV14 and TRBJ1-1, the full variable domain is EAGVTQFPSHSVIEKGQTVTLRCDPISGHDNLYWYRRVMGKEIKFLLHFVKESKQDESGMPNNRFLAERTGGTYSTLKVQPAELEDSGVYFCASSQVVRAEAFFGQGTRLTVV.

This sequence joins TRBV29-1 and TRBJ1-2; perhaps TRBD1 as D (5 bases). This CDR3 comprises 14 residues. Trimming cost V 6 bases and J 5 bases, with 19 bases left between them. Per germline, CDR1 SQVTM and CDR2 ANQGSEA. CDR3 in amino acids: CSVEDRTKGYGYTF. Here the CDR3 DNA reads TGCAGCGTCGAGGATAGGACCAAGGGGTATGGCTACACCTTC.

This chain joins TRBV2 and TRBJ1-4; 9 bases map to TRBD1. Losses at the gene ends were 5 bases for V and 5 bases for J; bases not matched to a gene: 3. Germline lookup yields CDR1 SNHLY and CDR2 FYNNEI. The CDR3 has 14 amino acids. The CDR3 DNA follows: TGTGCCAGCAGTTCCGGGACAGGGAATGAAAAACTGTTTTTT. Protein product: CASSSGTGNEKLFF.

This clone was picked up one time. The chain joins TRBV19 to TRBJ2-5; 11 nucleotides line up with TRBD2. This CDR3 has 16 residues. Germline V gives CDR1 LNHDA, CDR2 SQIVND (reference sequence). V lost 4 bases and J lost 3; bases outside the gene matches: 7. The chain's CDR3 is CASSTPPSGGKETQYF. For the CDR3, the DNA is TGTGCCAGTAGTACGCCCCCTAGCGGGGGGAAAGAGACCCAGTACTTC.

The V gene is TRBV29-1, the J gene TRBJ1-2, with D perhaps matching TRBD1 (6 bases). Trimming took off 6 bases at V and 4 bases at J, with 12 bases between the two ends. The CDR3 extends over 12 amino acids. Looked up from germline, CDR1 is SQVTM and CDR2 is ANQGSEA. CDR3 coding DNA: TGCAGCGTGGTGGACAGCAGCTATGGCTACACCTTC. Its translation is CSVVDSSYGYTF.

The chain couples TRBV5-1 to TRBJ1-4; D is perhaps TRBD1 (6 bases). The germline V gene encodes CDR1 SGHRS and CDR2 YFSETQ. The CDR3 length is 13 residues. The V gene lost 7 bases and the J gene lost 8 bases, with 15 bases spanning the gap. In DNA, the CDR3 is TGCGCCAGCCGGGGGGCCCTTGAGGAAAAACTGTTTTTT. It yields the protein CASRGALEEKLFF.

V usage is TRBV11-2 and J usage is TRBJ2-3; maybe TRBD2 (5 bases). The CDR3 is 13 amino acids. V was shortened by 5 bases and J by 5 bases, with 11 bases between the two germline ends. Germline V lookup: CDR1 SGHAT, CDR2 FQNNGV. The CDR3 nucleotides read TGTGCCAGCAGCCCGACGGGGTTAGATACGCAGTATTTT. Translation gives CASSPTGLDTQYF.

This clone was picked up a small number of times. This sequence joins TRBV29-1 and TRBJ1-1; 9 bases agree with TRBD1. With V trimmed by 6 bases and J by 2 bases, 4 bases remained unmatched. Looked up from germline, CDR1 is SQVTM and CDR2 is ANQGSEA. CDR3 length: 13 amino acids. As DNA, the CDR3 is TGCAGCGTACCGGGACAGGGCAACACTGAAGCTTTCTTT. Its protein is CSVPGQGNTEAFF.